A selection of T cell receptor beta chains follows, all from one sample in a study of vaccination effects on CD4 cells after COVID-19. Their antigen targets remain unknown. Assay used: immunoSEQ multiplex PCR; TCRdb lists only in-frame clones, some missing. The sample carries 20,000 to 25,000 clones, roughly 81% recorded once. Sequencing used CD4+ T cells from PBMCs cultured with SARS-CoV-2 spike peptides, obtained after COVID-19 vaccination. The source is a human donor who received a COVID-19 vaccine. Some clones in this sample may be carry-over from other donors' samples. Each CDR3 is given with its conserved first and last residue. A D gene is named only where the DNA matches it firmly. Clone size is shown for a subset of rows, as once, few, many or a class of expanded clone.

J gene,D gene,V gene,clone size,CDR3 DNA,CDR3 protein
TRBJ1-2,NA,TRBV19,NA,TGTGCCAGTAAAAAAGGAAGTGGTGACTATGGCTACACCTTC,CASKKGSGDYGYTF
TRBJ2-5,TRBD1,TRBV19,NA,TGTGCCAGTAGTATAGGGACAGGTACCCCCATAGAGACCCAGTACTTC,CASSIGTGTPIETQYF
TRBJ1-2,NA,TRBV2,NA,TGTGCCAGCAGTGGTGGACACACCACGAACGGCTACACCTTC,CASSGGHTTNGYTF
TRBJ2-5,NA,TRBV6-5,NA,TGTGCCAGCCGTCCGTGGGGGGATCAAGAGACCCAGTACTTC,CASRPWGDQETQYF
TRBJ1-2,TRBD1,TRBV24-1,NA,TGTGCCACCAGTGAGAGACAGGGGAGGAGCTACACCTTC,CATSERQGRSYTF
TRBJ2-3,NA,TRBV11-2,NA,TGTGCCAGCAGCTATTCTGCCTGGGATCGGGCAGATACGCAGTATTTT,CASSYSAWDRADTQYF
TRBJ2-5,TRBD2,TRBV24-1,NA,TGTGCCACCAGTGATTTGGATAGGGGAGGGGAGACCCAGTACTTC,CATSDLDRGGETQYF
TRBJ1-2,NA,TRBV10-3,few,TGTGCCATCAGTGAATCGCAGGCGAGCCTCTATGGCTACACCTTC,CAISESQASLYGYTF
TRBJ2-2,NA,TRBV7-3,NA,TGTGCCAGCAGCTTAAACCGGGGGCAGTCCGGGGAGCTGTTTTTT,CASSLNRGQSGELFF
TRBJ1-5,NA,TRBV7-2,NA,TGTGCCAGCAGCTTAGGGTTAAATCAGCCCCAGCATTTT,CASSLGLNQPQHF
TRBJ1-4,TRBD1,TRBV18,once,TGTGCCAGCTCAAAGGACAGGGTACCAACTAATGAAAAACTGTTTTTT,CASSKDRVPTNEKLFF
TRBJ2-3,NA,TRBV5-4,NA,TGTGCCAGCAGCTTGGTAGTGCAGGCTAGCACAGATACGCAGTATTTT,CASSLVVQASTDTQYF
TRBJ2-2,NA,TRBV19,NA,TGTGCCAGTAGTATAGCGCAGGGAGCGCAGAACACCGGGGAGCTGTTTTTT,CASSIAQGAQNTGELFF
TRBJ2-2,NA,TRBV5-1,NA,TGCGCCAGCAGCTTAGTTTGGGGGACGAACACCGGGGAGCTGTTTTTT,CASSLVWGTNTGELFF
TRBJ2-2,NA,TRBV7-2,NA,TGTGCCAGCAGCTCCATAGGAGTGGAGCTGTTTTTT,CASSSIGVELFF
TRBJ2-1,NA,TRBV7-2,NA,TGTGCCAGCAGCTTAAGTGGGGGGGCTTCCTACAATGAGCAGTTCTTC,CASSLSGGASYNEQFF
TRBJ1-1,NA,TRBV11-1,NA,TGTGCCAGCAGCTTAAGGGGGAGTAGAGCTTTCTTT,CASSLRGSRAFF
TRBJ2-3,NA,TRBV7-8,NA,TGTGCCAGCAGCCCCCAGGGGATTAGCACAGATACGCAGTATTTT,CASSPQGISTDTQYF
TRBJ1-4,TRBD1,TRBV6-5,NA,TGTGCCAGCAGGGACGTACAGGGGGGGCGGGAAAAACTGTTTTTT,CASRDVQGGREKLFF
TRBJ1-2,NA,TRBV12-3/TRBV12-4,NA,TGTGCCAGCAGCCCCAATTCCCCGGGGGGCTACACCTTC,CASSPNSPGGYTF
TRBJ2-5,NA,TRBV7-2,NA,TGTGCCAGCTCCCGGGCTGGGTTCGGGGAGACCCAGTACTTC,CASSRAGFGETQYF
TRBJ2-1,TRBD2,TRBV4-3,NA,TGCGCCAGCAGCCAAAGACTAGCGGGGAATGAGCAGTTCTTC,CASSQRLAGNEQFF
TRBJ2-1,NA,TRBV7-9,NA,TGTGCCAGCAGCCTAAGAAGTGAGCAGTTCTTC,CASSLRSEQFF
TRBJ1-2,NA,TRBV19,NA,TGTGCCAGTAGGATTGCAGGGGCGCGAAATTATGGCTACACCTTC,CASRIAGARNYGYTF
TRBJ2-1,NA,TRBV9,medium-sized,TGTGCCAGCAGCGGAGCGGGCCTTACAGAGCAGTTCTTC,CASSGAGLTEQFF
TRBJ1-5,NA,TRBV19,NA,TGTGCCAGTAGTGTCTACGATAGCAATCAGCCCCAGCATTTT,CASSVYDSNQPQHF
TRBJ2-5,NA,TRBV9,NA,TGTGCCAGCAGCGTAGATCCCGAGACCCAGTACTTC,CASSVDPETQYF
TRBJ2-6,TRBD1,TRBV7-3,NA,TGTGCCAGCAGCTCGCGAGGACAGGGGTCCTTCTCTGGGGCCAACGTCCTGACTTTC,CASSSRGQGSFSGANVLTF
TRBJ1-5,NA,TRBV7-9,NA,TGTGCCAGCAGCTTCTTCGGCGGGATCAATCAGCCCCAGCATTTT,CASSFFGGINQPQHF
TRBJ1-1,NA,TRBV6-2/TRBV6-3,NA,TGTGCCAGCAGTTATACTCCGCCCGGCAATGAAGCTTTCTTT,CASSYTPPGNEAFF
TRBJ1-3,TRBD1,TRBV5-1,once,TGCGCCAGCAGCTTGTCTCGGTCAGGGGGTACTCCCGGAAACACCATATATTTT,CASSLSRSGGTPGNTIYF
TRBJ1-2,TRBD1,TRBV24-1,NA,TGTGCCACCAGTGATCGGGGGCAGGGGGCTTATGGCTACACCTTC,CATSDRGQGAYGYTF
TRBJ2-1,TRBD2,TRBV16,medium-sized,TGTGCCAGCAGCCCCTTCAGCGGGGGGACATACAATGAGCAGTTCTTC,CASSPFSGGTYNEQFF
TRBJ2-1,NA,TRBV30,NA,TGTGCCTGGAGTGGAGGAACCTACAATGAGCAGTTCTTC,CAWSGGTYNEQFF
TRBJ2-3,NA,TRBV7-9,NA,TGTGCCAGCAGCCGTCCCAGGGAGACAGATACGCAGTATTTT,CASSRPRETDTQYF
TRBJ2-4,TRBD2,TRBV19,NA,TGTGCCAGTACCAAAGTTGCGGGGGGAGGAAACATTCAGTACTTC,CASTKVAGGGNIQYF
TRBJ2-3,TRBD1,TRBV19,once,TGTGCCAGTAGTTTCGGGACAGGGGGTTACACAGATACGCAGTATTTT,CASSFGTGGYTDTQYF
TRBJ1-5,NA,TRBV11-2,NA,TGTGCCAGCAGCCCTGGGACTTCCGGAGGTGTCCAGCCCCAGCATTTT,CASSPGTSGGVQPQHF
TRBJ1-2,NA,TRBV28,NA,TGTGCCAGCAGTTTATCCCAGACCGGGACGAACACCTTC,CASSLSQTGTNTF
TRBJ1-1,NA,TRBV12-5,NA,TGTGCTAGTGGTTTGTTAGCAAACACTGAAGCTTTCTTT,CASGLLANTEAFF
TRBJ2-3,TRBD2,TRBV15,NA,TGTGCCACCAAGACTAGCGGGGGGGCGGATACGCAGTATTTT,CATKTSGGADTQYF
TRBJ1-4,NA,TRBV27,NA,TGTGCCAGCAGTATCGGGACGTTCGAAAAACTGTTTTTT,CASSIGTFEKLFF
TRBJ1-5,NA,TRBV2,few,TGTGCCAGCAGTGAAGGTCCCAGGGATGGTCAGCCCCAGCATTTT,CASSEGPRDGQPQHF
TRBJ2-1,TRBD2,TRBV7-3,once,TGTGCCAGCAGCCCCCAGCGGGGGCCCTACAATGAGCAGTTCTTC,CASSPQRGPYNEQFF